This TCR beta chain came from a study of CD8 T cells in ankylosing spondylitis. Findings and limits, study-wide: Several highly homologous variants made up a TCR beta motif that seemed to typify ankylosing spondylitis blood.

Per the germline V gene, CDR1 is MNHEY and CDR2 is SVGEGT. The CDR3 is made up of 12 amino acids. V was shortened by 4 bases and J by 9 bases, with 10 bases between the two germline ends. Each CDR3 protein is one row after TCRdb ran MiXCR on the 5' RACE reads. The data show about 440,000 distinct CDR3 sequences, under 20% seen once. Concerning this clonotype itself: Its antigen is not known.

The receptor's source is a male donor with ankylosing spondylitis. The sample was blood, either unsorted or a sorted T cell fraction (not recorded which). The J gene is TRBJ2-1, the V gene TRBV6-2 or TRBV6-3, with D perhaps matching TRBD1 or TRBD2 (5 bases each). The CDR3 spells CASSSTGGEQFF. The CDR3 DNA is TGTGCCAGCAGTTCGACTGGGGGTGAGCAGTTCTTC.